This TCR beta chain comes out of a study of technical replicates of blood from a few donors. Only in-frame clones appear in the TCRdb table, and some are missing; sequencing was by immunoSEQ multiplex PCR. The sample includes about 94,000 clones, less than 96% seen only once; the top ten take 0.36%. Losses at the gene ends were 0 bases for V and 5 bases for J; bases not matched to a gene: 10. The germline CDR1 and CDR2 sequences are MGHRA and YSYEKL. This CDR3 comprises 17 residues. The sequencing sample was made of T cells isolated from PBMCs. The chain couples TRBV4-1 to TRBJ2-3; 8 bases match TRBD2. The receptor was derived from a human donor in good health. The CDR3 is CASSQDEREILRDTQYF. CDR3 DNA: TGCGCCAGCAGCCAAGACGAGCGGGAGATACTTAGAGATACGCAGTATTTT.